These 10 T cell receptor beta chains originate from one sample sequenced in a study of human T cells and chemical hapten exposure. One entry per CDR3 protein results from TCRdb running MiXCR on the RACE reads. Of 100,000 to 150,000 distinct CDR3 sequences in the sample, more than 7.5% were seen once. The time point is: healthy volunteer bleed at 2 weeks. The starting material, unfractionated whole blood, was used for total RNA extraction. Sequenced material: whole blood. Receptor source: a male donor in good health. Some clones in this sample may be carry-over from other donors' samples.

The chain has TRBV29-1 and TRBJ2-1; 13 bases line up with TRBD2. Losses at the gene ends were 1 base for V and 3 bases for J; bases not matched to a gene: 0. The germline V gene has CDR1 SQVTM and CDR2 ANQGSEA. The CDR3 extends over 15 amino acids. CDR3 in DNA: TGCAGCGTTGAAGGGACTAGCGGGAGCTACAATGAGCAGTTCTTC. This gives the protein CSVEGTSGSYNEQFF.

Ten or more counts support this clonotype. The rearrangement uses TRBV11-2 and TRBJ2-7; D is possibly TRBD1 (5 bases). Trimming shortened V by 4 bases and J by 3 bases, and 16 bases separated the two germline ends. The CDR3 extends over 15 amino acids. CDR1 and CDR2 (germline): SGHAT, FQNNGV. The CDR3 sequence: CASSYPRQRFYEQYF. CDR3 nucleotide sequence: TGTGCCAGCAGCTACCCACGACAGAGATTCTACGAGCAGTACTTC.

J is TRBJ2-7 and V is TRBV12-3 or TRBV12-4, with D unresolved. This CDR3 is 13 amino acids long. V was trimmed by 2 bases and J by 3 bases, leaving 8 bases between them. The CDR3 DNA reads TGTGCCAGCAGTTTAAGGGCATACTACGAGCAGTACTTC. The encoded protein is CASSLRAYYEQYF.

This clonotype was seen more than once but under ten times. V and J are TRBV19 and TRBJ1-6, with unresolved D. The V and J ends lost 10 bases and 9 bases respectively, with 25 bases between them. The CDR3 extends over 16 amino acids. CDR1 LNHDA and CDR2 SQIVND come from the germline V gene (reference sequence). In nucleotides, the CDR3 is TGTGCCACCCATCCGACGGGAAGGGCCATTGCTTCACCCCTCCACTTT. It codes for CATHPTGRAIASPLHF.

The chain joins TRBV4-2 to TRBJ1-3; the match to TRBD1 covers 10 bases. Germline V gene sequence: CDR1 LGHNA, CDR2 YNFKEQ. This CDR3 has 18 amino acids. Losses at the gene ends were 1 base for V and 3 bases for J; bases not matched to a gene: 9. CDR3 loop: CASSQVSAGQGSGNTIYF. The CDR3 DNA sequence: TGTGCCAGCAGCCAAGTCTCCGCGGGACAGGGGAGTGGAAACACCATATATTTT.

This clonotype was detected a few times. The chain employs TRBV12-3 or TRBV12-4 and TRBJ2-7; 10 nucleotides line up with TRBD2. This CDR3 is built from 15 residues. After removal of 5 bases from V and 2 bases from J, the junction contained 6 bases not matched to a gene. The CDR3 here is CASSPQTSGPYEQYF. The CDR3 nucleotides read TGTGCCAGCAGTCCCCAGACTAGCGGGCCCTACGAGCAGTACTTC.

This clonotype was seen only a few times. The CDR3 DNA reads as TGTGCCAGCTCACCACCGGTTAGGAACACTGAAGCTTTCTTT. It encodes CASSPPVRNTEAFF. The rearrangement joins TRBV18 to TRBJ1-1; D unresolved. CDR3 length: 14 amino acids. Trimming cost V 0 bases and J 1 base, with 6 bases left between them. Germline V gene sequence: CDR1 KGHSH, CDR2 LQKENI.

The chain combines TRBV5-1 with TRBJ2-5; 10 nucleotides agree with TRBD1. There are 16 residues in the CDR3. V gave up 0 bases and J gave up 0 bases; unmatched junction bases: 2. Germline V gene data show CDR1 as SGHRS and CDR2 as YFSETQ. In DNA, the CDR3 is TGCGCCAGCAGCTTGGGGACAGGGGGGTACCAAGAGACCCAGTACTTC. It yields the protein CASSLGTGGYQETQYF. Full variable domain (remainder filled in from reference TRBV5-1 and TRBJ2-5): KAGVTQTPRYLIKTRGQQVTLSCSPISGHRSVSWYQQTPGQGLQFLFEYFSETQRNKGNFPGRFSGRQFSNSRSEMNVSTLELGDSALYLCASSLGTGGYQETQYFGPGTRLLVL.

This clonotype was detected only a few times. This chain uses TRBV7-2 with TRBJ1-1; D uncertain. CDR1 is SGHTA, CDR2 FQGNSA, per germline. The V end lost 3 bases, the J end lost 8 bases, and 7 bases lay between the germline ends. The CDR3 extends over 11 amino acids. The CDR3 DNA follows: TGTGCCAGCAGCTTGACGGCCGAAGCTTTCTTT. Residues: CASSLTAEAFF.

In this sample, this clonotype turned up a few times. The gene calls are TRBV6-5 and TRBJ2-3; 7 bases are a match to TRBD2. V trimming: 0 bases; J trimming: 2 bases; junction bases outside the gene matches: 5. The CDR3 loop spans 16 amino acids. Germline V CDR1 and CDR2: MNHEY, SVGAGI. CDR3 nucleotides: TGTGCCAGCAGTTACTCCCCTAGCGGCAACACAGATACGCAGTATTTT. Translation gives CASSYSPSGNTDTQYF.